This T cell receptor (beta chain) emerged from a study of blood T cell repertoires in COVID-19. The wider study: Material from acute and convalescent COVID-19 was sourced from the United States, Italy and Spain. Sample material is recorded as cDNA or gDNA derived from T cells, B-cell-depleted T cells, or PBMCs.

Sequenced by immunoSEQ multiplex PCR; TCRdb stores in-frame clones only, minus some. The table includes 150,000 to 200,000 clones, 80% to 85% detected once. This clone was picked up a small number of times. Sequencing was done on a sample of PBMCs or T cells enriched from blood (not recorded which). The TCR was taken from a woman in her sixties or seventies who had recovered from COVID-19.

The CDR3 region is CASSLGQTYNEQFF. CDR3 DNA sequence: TGTGCCAGCAGCTTGGGACAGACCTACAATGAGCAGTTCTTC. The rearrangement links TRBV7-9 to TRBJ2-1; 7 positions match TRBD1. The junction had 1 base not matched to a gene; V was cut back by 3 bases and J by 2 bases. Germline V lookup: CDR1 SEHNR, CDR2 FQNEAQ (reference sequence). There are 14 residues in the CDR3. The full variable domain, with the rest looked up from reference TRBV7-9 and TRBJ2-1, is DTGVSQNPRHKITKRGQNVTFRCDPISEHNRLYWYRQTLGQGPEFLTYFQNEAQLEKSRLLSDRFSAERPKGSFSTLEIQRTEQGDSAMYLCASSLGQTYNEQFFGPGTRLTVL.